This T cell receptor (beta chain) was retrieved from a study of long-term antiretroviral therapy in people with HIV. Study conclusions and caveats: The study found that diversity rose after ART but stayed below transplant donor controls. CDR3 lengths in HIV samples spanned a narrower range than controls.

Researchers ran immunoSEQ v3.0 at survey level. Here immunoSEQ multiplex PCR was the method, and the copy in TCRdb shows in-frame clones only, minus some. The table lists about 21,000 clones, around 81% of them singletons. This clone was observed once. The antigen is not known. The sample was unsorted PBMCs, taken 0.1 years before starting antiretroviral therapy. The sequence was collected from a man aged 35 to 55 with HIV.

This CDR3 is CASSFWGRKNQPQHF. CDR3 coding DNA: TGTGCCAGCAGTTTTTGGGGGCGGAAGAATCAGCCCCAGCATTTT. V is TRBV28 and J is TRBJ1-5, with a possible D match to TRBD1 (6 bases). The germline V gene has CDR1 MDHEN and CDR2 SYDVKM. V lost 3 bases to trimming and J lost 4 bases, with 13 bases between them. The CDR3 runs 15 residues.